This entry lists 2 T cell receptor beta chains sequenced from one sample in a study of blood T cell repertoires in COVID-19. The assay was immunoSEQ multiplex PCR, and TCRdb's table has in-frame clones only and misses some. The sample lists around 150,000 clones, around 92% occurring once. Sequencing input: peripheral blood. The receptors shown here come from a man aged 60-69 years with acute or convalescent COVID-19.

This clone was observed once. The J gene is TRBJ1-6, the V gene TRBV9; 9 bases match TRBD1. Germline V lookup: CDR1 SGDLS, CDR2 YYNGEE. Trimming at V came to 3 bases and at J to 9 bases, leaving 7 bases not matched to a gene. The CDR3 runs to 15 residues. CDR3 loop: CASSDRTGVTSPLHF. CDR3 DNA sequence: TGTGCCAGCAGCGATAGGACAGGGGTCACTTCACCCCTCCACTTT.

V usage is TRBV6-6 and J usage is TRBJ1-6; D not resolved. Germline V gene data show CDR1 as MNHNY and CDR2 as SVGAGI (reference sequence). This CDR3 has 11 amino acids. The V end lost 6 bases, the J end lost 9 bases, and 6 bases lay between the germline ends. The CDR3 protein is CASSPGSPLHF. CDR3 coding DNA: TGTGCCAGCAGCCCCGGTTCACCCCTCCACTTT.